The 29 T cell receptor beta chains below all came from one sample that was sequenced in a study of control samples from healthy donors and cancer patients. Profiling relied on immunoSEQ multiplex PCR, and the TCRdb table lists in-frame clones only, not all of them. The sample comprises approximately 150,000 clones, more than 85% of which are singletons, and roughly 2.1% rests with the top ten. The sequencing input was blood. The receptors were sampled from a woman in her forties in good health.

V and J are TRBV5-4 and TRBJ2-7; 13 bases are shared with TRBD2. The V gene end was trimmed by 3 bases and the J gene end by 0 bases; junction bases not matched to a gene: 12. The CDR3 is made up of 19 amino acids. From germline, CDR1 is SGHNT and CDR2 YYREEE (reference sequence). Written as DNA, the CDR3 is TGTGCCAGCAGCTCGACCGGGACTAGCGGGGTCCGGGGCTCCTACGAGCAGTACTTC. Encoded protein: CASSSTGTSGVRGSYEQYF.

V is TRBV24-1 and J is TRBJ2-2, with no clear D. With 3 bases removed from V and 8 bases from J, the gap between germline ends came to 18 bases. The germline V gene encodes CDR1 KGHDR and CDR2 SFDVKD. CDR3 length equals 16 residues. The CDR3 is CATSDRGGYGLGELFF. The CDR3 bases are TGTGCCACCAGTGATCGAGGCGGTTATGGGTTGGGGGAGCTGTTTTTT.

The V and J genes are TRBV9 and TRBJ1-1, with D perhaps TRBD1 (6 bases). V was cut by 0 bases and J by 4 bases, with 13 bases left in between. CDR1 and CDR2 from the germline V gene are SGDLS and YYNGEE. This CDR3 contains 15 residues. CDR3 bases: TGTGCCAGCAGCGTAGAGCCGGGGGCGAGCACTGAAGCTTTCTTT. It encodes CASSVEPGASTEAFF.

The chain has TRBV29-1 and TRBJ2-7; D call uncertain. The ends were cut back, 6 bases at V and 2 bases at J, with 14 bases in the middle. Germline-derived CDR1 and CDR2 are SQVTM and ANQGSEA. The CDR3 is 13 amino acids. In nucleotides, the CDR3 is TGCAGCGTCCAGGAGCAAATTACCTACGAGCAGTACTTC. It is translated as CSVQEQITYEQYF.

J is TRBJ2-7 and V is TRBV2, with D tentatively TRBD1 or TRBD2 (5 bases each). The V end lost 11 bases, the J end lost 1 base, and 12 bases lay between the germline ends. There are 12 residues in the CDR3. Germline V CDR1 and CDR2: SNHLY, FYNNEI. The CDR3 nucleotides read TGTGCCGGTCATGGGGGATCCTACGAGCAGTACTTC. Residues: CAGHGGSYEQYF.

This chain connects TRBV5-6 to TRBJ2-6; D could derive from TRBD1 or TRBD2 (5 bases each). Germline CDR1 reads SGHDT; CDR2 reads YYEEEE. This CDR3 comprises 18 residues. Trimming pared 2 bases from V and 0 bases from J, leaving 15 bases between. The CDR3 reads CASSFFRTGLSGANVLTF. DNA of the CDR3: TGTGCCAGCAGCTTTTTCAGGACGGGGCTCTCTGGGGCCAACGTCCTGACTTTC.

The gene calls are TRBV21-1 and TRBJ1-5. TRBV21-1 is reported as a pseudogene. The CDR3 runs to 13 residues. This chain's CDR3 is CAAGSRGNQPQHF. The CDR3 DNA follows: TGTGCCGCCGGAAGCCGCGGCAATCAGCCCCAGCATTTT.

This chain connects TRBV2 to TRBJ2-7, with 7 bases fitting TRBD1. V gave up 10 bases and J gave up 3 bases; unmatched junction bases: 6. The V gene's germline CDR1 is SNHLY and CDR2 FYNNEI. The CDR3 spans 12 residues. For the CDR3, the DNA is TGTGCCACCGGGACAGAGGACTACGAGCAGTACTTC. It is translated as CATGTEDYEQYF. The variable domain in full, with the rest retrieved from reference TRBV2 and TRBJ2-7, is EPEVTQTPSHQVTQMGQEVILRCVPISNHLYFYWYRQILGQKVEFLVSFYNNEISEKSEIFDDQFSVERPDGSNFTLKIRSTKLEDSAMYFCATGTEDYEQYFGPGTRLTVT.

V usage is TRBV5-1 and J usage is TRBJ1-1; D perhaps matches TRBD1 (6 bases). CDR3 length: 14 amino acids. V shed 7 bases and J shed 5 bases, with 18 bases lying between them. CDR1 and CDR2 (germline): SGHRS, YFSETQ. CDR3 loop: CASSVATGRTEAFF. CDR3 in DNA: TGCGCCAGCTCCGTGGCAACAGGGAGGACTGAAGCTTTCTTT.

V is TRBV19 and J is TRBJ1-1; weak D call: TRBD1 (6 bases). Per germline, CDR1 LNHDA and CDR2 SQIVND (reference sequence). The CDR3 loop spans 13 amino acids. V was cut by 7 bases and J by 1 base, with 10 bases left in between. The CDR3 region has the DNA TGTGCCAGTAACTTGGGACAGAACACTGAAGCTTTCTTT. This sequence encodes CASNLGQNTEAFF.

This clone was detected only once. The chain is built from TRBV15 and TRBJ1-1; 7 nucleotides align to TRBD1. J lost 3 bases, V lost 0 bases, and 7 bases had no gene match. Germline lookup yields CDR1 LNHNV and CDR2 YYDKDF (reference sequence). This CDR3 contains 16 residues. The DNA for the CDR3 is TGTGCCACCAGCAGAGAGACCGTACAGGGGTACACTGAAGCTTTCTTT. This gives the protein CATSRETVQGYTEAFF.

This chain connects TRBV23-1 to TRBJ1-5; D might be TRBD1 (6 bases). TRBV23-1 is annotated as an ORF whose role is uncertain. Trimming took 1 base from V and 5 from J, leaving 18 bases between them. This CDR3 comprises 17 residues. The chain's CDR3 is CASSQLMRVGADQPQHF. In DNA, the CDR3 is TGCGCCAGCAGTCAATTAATGCGGGTGGGGGCGGATCAGCCCCAGCATTTT.

This chain joins TRBV7-8 and TRBJ2-5, with a weak D call TRBD2 (6 bases). The CDR3 runs to 14 residues. Germline lookup yields CDR1 SGHVS and CDR2 FQNEAQ. V was pared by 1 base and J by 4 bases, with 10 bases between. CDR3 region: CASSLVELAETQYF. The CDR3 coding sequence is TGTGCCAGCAGCTTAGTGGAACTAGCAGAGACCCAGTACTTC.

This chain connects TRBV4-1 to TRBJ1-5, with 9 bases aligning to TRBD1. Germline trimming cut 4 bases from V and 6 bases from J; bases unmatched to any gene: 7. The CDR3 spans 15 residues. Germline CDR1 is MGHRA and CDR2 is YSYEKL. The CDR3 is CASSPRQGGIQPQHF. The CDR3 DNA follows: TGCGCCAGCAGCCCGAGACAGGGGGGGATTCAGCCCCAGCATTTT.

The chain combines TRBV5-1 with TRBJ2-3; perhaps TRBD2 as D (6 bases). Looked up from germline, CDR1 is SGHRS and CDR2 is YFSETQ. The CDR3 extends over 15 amino acids. The V end lost 0 bases, the J end lost 1 base, and 9 bases lay between the germline ends. The chain's CDR3 is CASSLGWGGTDTQYF. The CDR3 DNA sequence: TGCGCCAGCAGCTTGGGTTGGGGGGGCACAGATACGCAGTATTTT.

This sequence joins TRBV27 and TRBJ2-2; tentatively, D is TRBD1 or TRBD2 (5 bases each). Germline V gives CDR1 MNHEY, CDR2 SMNVEV (reference sequence). The CDR3 is 14 residues long. V lost 3 bases and J lost 7, with 12 bases in between. The CDR3 DNA follows: TGTGCCAGCAGTTTTGCTCGGGGCCTCGGGGAGCTGTTTTTT. Its translation is CASSFARGLGELFF.

The genes are TRBV6-2 or TRBV6-3 and TRBJ2-2; D is unresolved. V lost 4 bases and J lost 6, with 6 bases in between. Per germline, CDR1 MNHEY and CDR2 SVGEGT. This CDR3 has 12 residues. Here the CDR3 DNA reads TGTGCCAGCAGTTTAGGGTCCGGGGAGCTGTTTTTT. Protein sequence: CASSLGSGELFF.

The rearrangement joins TRBV3-1 (or the pseudogene TRBV3-2) to TRBJ2-3; TRBD2 matches 7 bases. The CDR3 contains 15 residues. The germline gives CDR1 LGHDT, CDR2 YNNKEL (reference sequence). Unmatched junction bases numbered 8, after V lost 4 bases and J lost 4 bases. CDR3 coding DNA: TGTGCCAGCAGCCCCCGGGAGGCGGCAGCAGATACGCAGTATTTT. This sequence encodes CASSPREAAADTQYF.

The V gene is TRBV5-6, the J gene TRBJ2-5, with 7 positions matching TRBD2. The CDR3 runs to 14 residues. Trimming cost V 3 bases and J 0 bases; bases outside gene matches: 2. CDR1 is SGHDT and CDR2 is YYEEEE in the germline V gene. CDR3: CASSYGLDQETQYF. CDR3 coding DNA: TGTGCCAGCAGCTATGGACTAGACCAAGAGACCCAGTACTTC.

The V call is TRBV4-2, the J call TRBJ2-3, with D possibly matching TRBD2 (5 bases). From germline, CDR1 is LGHNA and CDR2 YNFKEQ. Between the trimmed V and J ends, which lost 4 bases and 1 base, there was a span of 12 bases. The CDR3 has 15 residues. In DNA form, the CDR3 reads TGTGCCAGCAGCCCCGGACTCCCAGGCACAGATACGCAGTATTTT. It encodes CASSPGLPGTDTQYF.

The chain uses TRBV5-6 and TRBJ1-6, with D unclear. V was shortened by 3 bases and J by 10 bases, with 14 bases between the two germline ends. The CDR3 length is 14 residues. The germline gives CDR1 SGHDT, CDR2 YYEEEE. CDR3 in DNA: TGTGCCAGCAGCTCGGACGGGTGGAAGTCACCCCTCCACTTT. Its protein product is CASSSDGWKSPLHF.

The V call is TRBV5-4, the J call TRBJ2-1; D unclear. The CDR3 length is 14 residues. The germline CDR1 and CDR2 sequences are SGHNT and YYREEE (reference sequence). V shed 3 bases and J shed 5 bases, with 12 bases lying between them. The CDR3 reads CASSSISRDNEQFF. For the CDR3, the DNA is TGTGCCAGCAGCTCCATTTCAAGGGACAATGAGCAGTTCTTC.

This CDR3 reads CASSTGTGAEAFF. CDR3 DNA sequence: TGCGCCAGCAGCACCGGGACAGGGGCTGAAGCTTTCTTT. The chain recombines TRBV5-1 with TRBJ1-1; 10 bases line up with TRBD1. CDR1 and CDR2 (germline): SGHRS, YFSETQ. With V trimmed by 4 bases and J by 6 bases, 3 bases remained unmatched. The CDR3 is 13 residues long. Together with reference TRBV5-1 and TRBJ1-1, the CDR3 gives the full variable domain: KAGVTQTPRYLIKTRGQQVTLSCSPISGHRSVSWYQQTPGQGLQFLFEYFSETQRNKGNFPGRFSGRQFSNSRSEMNVSTLELGDSALYLCASSTGTGAEAFFGQGTRLTVV.

Points on this clone: The sample carries other DNA sequences with the same CDR3. The chain uses TRBV3-1 (or the pseudogene TRBV3-2) and TRBJ2-5; TRBD2 matches at 14 bases. CDR1 and CDR2 from the germline V gene are LGHDT and YNNKEL (reference sequence). Unmatched junction bases numbered 2, after V lost 4 bases and J lost 1 base. This CDR3 is 16 amino acids long. DNA for the CDR3: TGTGCCAGCAGCCCCGGACTAGCGGGGGGCCAAGAGACCCAGTACTTC. The encoded protein is CASSPGLAGGQETQYF.

The genes are TRBV27 and TRBJ1-5; D not resolved. V was shortened by 8 bases and J by 4 bases, with 12 bases between the two germline ends. CDR1 MNHEY and CDR2 SMNVEV come from the germline V gene (reference sequence). The CDR3 consists of 13 residues. The CDR3: CASGQELNQPQHF. Written as DNA, the CDR3 is TGTGCCAGCGGGCAGGAATTGAATCAGCCCCAGCATTTT.

CDR3 sequence: CASGTGWEYEQYF. In DNA form, the CDR3 reads TGTGCCAGCGGGACAGGTTGGGAGTACGAGCAGTACTTC. The gene calls are TRBV6-5 and TRBJ2-7, with 8 bases matching TRBD1. The V gene's germline CDR1 is MNHEY and CDR2 SVGAGI. The ends lost 8 bases at V and 4 bases at J; junction bases unmatched: 7. This CDR3 contains 13 residues.

V gene TRBV5-1 combines with J gene TRBJ2-2; D is perhaps TRBD2 (6 bases). The germline gives CDR1 SGHRS, CDR2 YFSETQ. Trimming shortened V by 5 bases and J by 7 bases, and 24 bases separated the two germline ends. The CDR3 contains 17 residues. The CDR3 here is CASRIPQGGLTSGELFF. CDR3 sequence (DNA): TGCGCCAGCAGAATCCCCCAGGGAGGATTGACAAGCGGGGAGCTGTTTTTT.

This chain links TRBV29-1 with TRBJ1-2; perhaps TRBD1 as D (6 bases). Germline assignment: CDR1 SQVTM and CDR2 ANQGSEA. The CDR3 is 12 residues long. Trimming left V 7 bases short and J 3 bases short, with 12 bases between. Written as DNA, the CDR3 is TGCAGCGGTCGGGACACCGACTATGGCTACACCTTC. Translating it yields CSGRDTDYGYTF. Supplemented by reference TRBV29-1 and TRBJ1-2, the full variable domain reads SAVISQKPSRDICQRGTSLTIQCQVDSQVTMMFWYRQQPGQSLTLIATANQGSEATYESGFVIDKFPISRPNLTFSTLTVSNMSPEDSSIYLCSGRDTDYGYTFGSGTRLTVV.

CDR3 sequence: CASRDERGAPLSPPFF. The CDR3 region has the DNA TGTGCCAGCAGAGATGAGCGGGGGGCGCCCCTTTCCCCTCCGTTCTTC. The V and J genes are TRBV2 and TRBJ2-1; TRBD2 matches 9 bases. The CDR3 length is 16 residues. With V trimmed by 6 bases and J by 15 bases, 21 bases remained unmatched. The germline V gene has CDR1 SNHLY and CDR2 FYNNEI.